A selection of T cell receptor beta chains follows, all from one sample in a study of post-analysis software for immune sequencing data. TCRdb passed the PCR reads through MiXCR, listing each CDR3 protein once. The top ten hold approximately 11% of the sample, which has 600,000 to 700,000 distinct CDR3 sequences, 59% seen once. The material sequenced was blood. Receptors originate from a girl aged 2 to 9 with multiple sclerosis. Each CDR3 is given with its conserved first and last residue. The order of the fields is V gene, J gene, clone size, D gene, CDR3 protein, CDR3 DNA. A D gene is named only where the DNA matches it firmly. Clone size is shown for a subset of rows, as once, few, many or a class of expanded clone.

>TRBV7-9|TRBJ2-3|NA|NA
CASSLPRIGADTQYF
TGTGCCAGCAGCTTGCCCAGGATCGGAGCAGATACGCAGTATTTT
>TRBV27|TRBJ2-3|NA|NA
CASSSTHGTDTQYF
TGTGCCAGCAGTTCAACACACGGCACAGATACGCAGTATTTT
>TRBV29-1|TRBJ2-3|NA|NA
CSVSSDTQYF
TGCAGCGTTAGTTCAGATACGCAGTATTTT
>TRBV9|TRBJ2-1|NA|TRBD1
CASSVGQGAYNEQFF
TGTGCCAGCAGCGTAGGACAGGGGGCTTACAATGAGCAGTTCTTC
>TRBV7-6|TRBJ2-5|NA|TRBD2
CASSFFAATSLQETQYF
TGTGCCAGCAGCTTTTTCGCCGCGACTAGCCTACAAGAGACCCAGTACTTC
>TRBV3-1|TRBJ2-5|NA|NA
CASSRGKQETQYF
TGTGCCAGCAGCCGAGGGAAACAAGAGACCCAGTACTTC
>TRBV7-2|TRBJ2-5|NA|TRBD2
CASSPQLAGGETQYF
TGTGCCAGCAGTCCCCAACTAGCGGGAGGGGAGACCCAGTACTTC
>TRBV29-1|TRBJ1-2|NA|NA
CSVAGNSPNGYTF
TGCAGCGTAGCCGGGAACTCACCGAATGGCTACACCTTC
>TRBV5-1|TRBJ2-7|NA|NA
CASSPLPGIGYEQYF
TGCGCCAGCAGCCCCCTTCCGGGAATCGGATACGAGCAGTACTTC
>TRBV20-1|TRBJ2-1|NA|TRBD2
CSTRTSPNEQFF
TGCAGTACCCGGACTAGTCCCAATGAGCAGTTCTTC
>TRBV7-2|TRBJ2-1|few|TRBD2
CASSLVISGGAGYNEQFF
TGTGCCAGCAGCTTAGTTATTAGCGGGGGGGCCGGGTACAATGAGCAGTTCTTC
>TRBV6-4|TRBJ2-5|NA|NA
CASSDSGKRRAQYF
TGTGCCAGCAGTGACTCGGGAAAAAGACGGGCCCAGTACTTC
>TRBV20-1|TRBJ2-5|few|TRBD1
CSAQTGGQETQYF
TGCAGTGCCCAGACAGGGGGCCAAGAGACCCAGTACTTC
>TRBV6-1|TRBJ2-3|NA|NA
CATNRIPVVTQYF
TGTGCCACCAATCGGATCCCCGTGGTCACGCAGTATTTT
>TRBV30|TRBJ1-2|NA|NA
CASTFRTYGYTF
TGTGCCTCAACGTTCCGAACCTATGGCTACACCTTC
>TRBV27|TRBJ2-7|NA|NA
CASSYPGRSYEQYF
TGTGCCAGCAGTTATCCGGGACGGAGCTACGAGCAGTACTTC
>TRBV5-1|TRBJ2-5|once|TRBD2
CASKYRSGGSQETQYF
TGCGCCAGCAAATATCGAAGCGGGGGGTCCCAAGAGACCCAGTACTTC
>TRBV28|TRBJ2-7|NA|NA
CASRLYRDIGSYEQYF
TGTGCCAGCCGACTCTACCGGGACATCGGCTCCTACGAGCAGTACTTC
>TRBV5-1|TRBJ2-5|NA|NA
CASSSGRSRSEYF
TGCGCCAGCAGCTCCGGACGGTCTCGCAGTGAGTACTTC
>TRBV7-9|TRBJ2-7|few|NA
CASSSAVTDPYEQYF
TGTGCCAGCAGCTCCGCAGTTACCGACCCTTACGAGCAGTACTTC
>TRBV4-1|TRBJ2-1|NA|TRBD2
CASSQATGGAPYNEQFF
TGCGCCAGCAGCCAAGCAACCGGGGGGGCCCCCTACAATGAGCAGTTCTTC
>TRBV20-1|TRBJ2-7|NA|NA
CSASPLATGSFNEQYF
TGCAGTGCTAGCCCACTAGCCACCGGTTCTTTCAACGAGCAGTACTTC
>TRBV7-6|TRBJ2-3|NA|TRBD1
CASSNLGGPDTQYF
TGTGCCAGCAGCAACTTAGGGGGCCCAGATACGCAGTATTTT
>TRBV5-1|TRBJ2-1|few|NA
CASRPNPGASNEQFF
TGCGCCAGCAGGCCGAATCCGGGGGCTTCCAATGAGCAGTTCTTC
>TRBV20-1|TRBJ1-5|once|TRBD1
CSARDYQGASNQPQHF
TGCAGTGCTAGAGATTACCAGGGGGCGAGCAATCAGCCCCAGCATTTT
>TRBV27|TRBJ1-6|NA|NA
CASSLLGRASSPLHF
TGTGCCAGCAGTTTATTAGGCAGGGCAAGTTCACCCCTCCACTTT
>TRBV5-1|TRBJ2-7|few|NA
CASSPTLPRGTYEQYF
TGCGCCAGCAGCCCTACGTTGCCGAGGGGTACCTACGAGCAGTACTTC
>TRBV20-1|TRBJ1-1|NA|NA
CSARAGNMNTEAFF
TGCAGTGCTAGAGCAGGGAACATGAACACTGAAGCTTTCTTT
>TRBV6-6|TRBJ2-7|NA|NA
CASSSENRDYEQYF
TGTGCCAGCAGTTCCGAAAACAGAGACTACGAGCAGTACTTC
>TRBV5-5|TRBJ2-5|NA|TRBD2
CASSLPSGVQETQYF
TGTGCCAGCAGCTTGCCTAGCGGAGTCCAAGAGACCCAGTACTTC
>TRBV7-9|TRBJ2-7|NA|NA
CASSFGDVNEQYF
TGTGCCAGCAGCTTTGGGGATGTCAACGAGCAGTACTTC
>TRBV5-1|TRBJ2-3|NA|NA
CASSSSGGAGGDTQYF
TGCGCCAGCAGCTCCTCAGGGGGCGCGGGAGGAGATACGCAGTATTTT
>TRBV29-1|TRBJ2-7|NA|NA
CSVEARPGPTGQYF
TGCAGCGTTGAAGCCCGACCGGGCCCGACGGGGCAGTACTTC
>TRBV29-1|TRBJ1-2|NA|NA
CSVLREMGDGYTF
TGCAGCGTTTTGAGGGAGATGGGCGACGGCTACACCTTC
>TRBV27|TRBJ2-1|NA|TRBD1
CASSLGTGAGGEQFF
TGTGCCAGCAGTTTAGGGACAGGGGCTGGAGGTGAGCAGTTCTTC
>TRBV11-1|TRBJ1-4|NA|NA
CASSLEHGGKLFF
TGTGCCAGCAGCTTAGAACATGGAGGGAAACTGTTTTTT
>TRBV27|TRBJ2-1|once|TRBD2
CASSPPRGLAGGNEQFF
TGTGCCAGCAGTCCCCCCAGAGGACTAGCGGGGGGCAATGAGCAGTTCTTC
>TRBV29-1|TRBJ1-2|NA|NA
CSVEGTGPSGYTF
TGCAGCGTTGAAGGTACAGGGCCTTCGGGCTACACCTTC
>TRBV29-1|TRBJ2-3|few|NA
CSVCQGITDTQYF
TGCAGCGTCTGCCAGGGTATCACAGATACGCAGTATTTT
>TRBV7-9|TRBJ2-3|NA|TRBD2
CASSFGLAGGRSDTQYF
TGTGCCAGCAGTTTTGGACTAGCGGGGGGGCGCTCAGATACGCAGTATTTT
>TRBV20-1|TRBJ2-5|few|NA
CSVGPGEVETQYF
TGCAGTGTGGGTCCAGGCGAAGTAGAGACCCAGTACTTC
>TRBV7-2|TRBJ2-1|NA|TRBD2
CASSPRTSEYNEQFF
TGTGCCAGCAGCCCTCGGACTAGCGAGTACAATGAGCAGTTCTTC
>TRBV6-2/TRBV6-3|TRBJ2-4|few|TRBD2
CASSPVKGREANIQYF
TGTGCCAGCAGTCCCGTCAAAGGGAGGGAGGCGAACATTCAGTACTTC
>TRBV27|TRBJ1-5|NA|NA
CASSFRVSGQPQHF
TGTGCCAGCAGTTTCAGAGTAAGTGGCCAGCCCCAGCATTTT
>TRBV20-1|TRBJ2-5|NA|TRBD2
CSAKTSGGLLETQYF
TGCAGTGCTAAAACTAGCGGGGGACTTTTGGAGACCCAGTACTTC
>TRBV15|TRBJ2-4|few|NA
CATSRQGGAKNIQYF
TGTGCCACCAGCAGACAGGGTGGCGCCAAAAACATTCAGTACTTC
>TRBV27|TRBJ2-7|once|TRBD1
CASWGQDSAYEQYF
TGTGCCAGCTGGGGACAGGATTCCGCCTACGAGCAGTACTTC
>TRBV7-6|TRBJ1-2|NA|TRBD1
CASRQGANYGYTF
TGTGCCAGCAGACAGGGGGCTAACTATGGCTACACCTTC
>TRBV14|TRBJ2-1|NA|NA
CASSQSGLGDEQFF
TGTGCCAGCAGCCAATCTGGACTGGGGGATGAGCAGTTCTTC
>TRBV3-1|TRBJ1-2|NA|NA
CASSQQPHPSMGCTF
TGTGCCAGCAGCCAACAGCCCCACCCGTCAATGGGCTGCACCTTC